The 20 T cell receptor beta chains below come from one sample, sequenced in a study of tumor and adjacent non-tumor tissue in lung cancer. The library came from three nested PCR rounds adapted from ARM-PCR protocols. One entry per CDR3 protein, called by TCRdb with MiXCR from the multiplex PCR reads. This repertoire shows under 150,000 distinct CDR3 sequences, roughly 70% found once; its top ten account for about 20%. No cell sorting was done before RNA was extracted from the tissue. Material: lung tumor tissue. The receptors here all came from a man aged 60-69 years with small cell lung cancer.

The CDR3 DNA sequence: TGTGCCACCAGCTTCGGGACAGGGCTCGAAAAACTGTTTTTT. Protein: CATSFGTGLEKLFF. The rearrangement links TRBV6-6 to TRBJ1-4, with TRBD1 identical over 9 bases. From germline, CDR1 is MNHNY and CDR2 SVGAGI (reference sequence). J was trimmed by 8 bases and V by 10 bases; bases with no gene match: 11. This CDR3 is built from 14 residues.

About this clonotype: The conserved final phenylalanine or tryptophan is absent from the CDR3, which likely points to a read error. The chain uses TRBV5-1 and TRBJ2-1; D may be TRBD1 or TRBD2 (5 bases each). Germline CDR1 SGHRS, CDR2 YFSETQ. There are 13 residues in the CDR3. CDR3 sequence reads: CASSVGTVNVQFL. The CDR3 region has the DNA TGCGCCAGCAGCGTAGGGACCGTCAATGTGCAGTTCTTG.

This clonotype has just a few counts. This chain links TRBV5-6 with TRBJ2-3, with no clear D. CDR3 size: 13 residues. V lost 6 bases, J lost 0 bases, and 8 bases lay in between. Germline assignment: CDR1 SGHDT and CDR2 YYEEEE. CDR3 nucleotide sequence: TGTGCCAGCACCCGAAGAAGCACAGATACGCAGTATTTT. It specifies CASTRRSTDTQYF.

The V and J genes are TRBV20-1 and TRBJ2-5; D is uncertain. CDR1 is DFQATT, CDR2 SNEGSKA, per germline (reference sequence). The CDR3 totals 12 residues. V lost 4 bases and J lost 5, with 11 bases in between. The CDR3 protein is CSATRKVETQYF. CDR3 DNA: TGCAGTGCTACTCGCAAAGTGGAGACCCAGTACTTC.

J is TRBJ1-2 and V is TRBV20-1; D remains unclear. CDR3 length equals 16 residues. Between the trimmed V and J ends, which lost 1 base and 5 bases, there was a span of 20 bases. Germline values: CDR1 DFQATT, CDR2 SNEGSKA (reference sequence). The CDR3 spells CSARAQWAAEMYGYTF. The CDR3 nucleotides read TGCAGTGCTAGAGCTCAGTGGGCAGCCGAGATGTATGGCTACACCTTC.

The chain recombines TRBV5-4 with TRBJ2-5; perhaps TRBD1 as D (6 bases). Germline V gives CDR1 SGHNT, CDR2 YYREEE (reference sequence). This CDR3 spans 14 amino acids. Trimming took off 6 bases at V and 1 base at J, with 13 bases between the two ends. In DNA form, the CDR3 reads TGTGCCAGCACCTCAGTGGGGGCCCAAGAGACCCAGTACTTC. Encoded protein: CASTSVGAQETQYF.

The rearrangement joins TRBV29-1 to TRBJ2-2; 7 bases line up with TRBD2. The V gene end was trimmed by 6 bases and the J gene end by 3 bases; junction bases not matched to a gene: 7. Germline-derived CDR1 and CDR2 are SQVTM and ANQGSEA. The CDR3 is 14 residues long. The CDR3 here is CSVSGGGDTGELFF. The CDR3 DNA is TGCAGCGTCTCGGGTGGGGGGGACACCGGGGAGCTGTTTTTT.

As to this clonotype: An end of the junction does not agree with germline; a read error may underlie this. The rearrangement uses TRBV28 and TRBJ2-3; unclear D gene. Matching the DNA end better, TRBJ1-5 makes the J call doubtful. Germline V lookup: CDR1 MDHEN, CDR2 SYDVKM. The CDR3 covers 12 residues. Written as DNA, the CDR3 is TGTGCCGGCAGTTTGGTTGTAGATACACAGCATTTT. It yields the protein CAGSLVVDTQHF.

This clonotype has just a few counts. The germline gene is not matched at one end of the junction; a read error may be the cause. The chain is built from TRBV20-1 and TRBJ2-1, with a tentative D call TRBD2 (5 bases). CDR1 is DFQATT and CDR2 is SNEGSKA in the germline V gene (reference sequence). The CDR3 loop spans 14 amino acids. The CDR3 is CTARVGRDYNEQFF. The CDR3, as DNA: TGCACTGCTAGAGTGGGTCGGGACTACAATGAGCAGTTCTTC.

In regard to this clonotype: At one end, the junction sequence differs from germline, possibly due to a read error. The genes are TRBV11-2 and TRBJ2-1; D uncertain. Germline CDR1 is SGHAT and CDR2 is FQNNGV. The CDR3 has 14 amino acids. This chain's CDR3 is CASSPVWAYNEQFF. The CDR3 DNA is TGTGCCAGCAGCCCTGTGTGGGCCTACAATGAACAGTTCTTC.

About this clonotype itself: A junction end diverges from the germline sequence, so it may reflect a read error. J is TRBJ2-3 and V is TRBV6-5, with unresolved D. CDR3 length: 15 amino acids. Germline assignment: CDR1 MNHEY and CDR2 SVGAGI. CDR3 nucleotides: TGTGCCAGCAGTTACTCCGTGACCGGCACAGATACGCAGTATTTC. It translates to CASSYSVTGTDTQYF.

Note on this clonotype: The CDR3 end shows no conserved phenylalanine or tryptophan, and so a read error is likely. The gene calls are TRBV6-1 and TRBJ1-1, with D possibly TRBD1 on 5 matching bases. The ends were cut back, 9 bases at V and 5 bases at J, with 16 bases in the middle. Germline CDR1 reads MNHNS; CDR2 reads SASEGT. CDR3 length: 13 amino acids. CDR3 region: CASAPRVDTEAFS. For the CDR3, the DNA is TGTGCCAGTGCCCCCAGGGTCGATACTGAAGCTTTCTCC.

This clonotype was seen repeatedly, ten times or more. This chain connects TRBV29-1 to TRBJ2-1, with 7 bases aligning to TRBD2. V was pared by 4 bases and J by 0 bases, with 3 bases of the junction left unmatched. Germline loops: CDR1 SQVTM, CDR2 ANQGSEA. This CDR3 has 14 residues. The CDR3 reads CSVGAGSSYNEQFF. The CDR3 nucleotides are TGCAGCGTTGGAGCGGGGAGCTCCTACAATGAGCAGTTCTTC.

Comment on this clonotype: Germline and junction disagree at one end, which may indicate a read error. This chain uses TRBV5-6 with TRBJ1-2; a weak D match, TRBD1 (6 bases). CDR3 size: 14 residues. The germline gives CDR1 SGHDT, CDR2 YYEEEE. The CDR3 DNA reads TGTGCCAGCTGCTTAGCTGGGGGCGGCTATGTCTACACCTTC. Translated, it gives CASCLAGGGYVYTF.

This clonotype occurred many times. V is TRBV10-2 and J is TRBJ2-7, with D possibly called TRBD1 or TRBD2 (5 bases each). Trimming stripped 6 bases from V and 4 bases from J, with 16 bases between. The CDR3 extends over 14 amino acids. Germline V gives CDR1 WSHSY, CDR2 SAAADI. CDR3 sequence: CASRGRNDPYEQYF. CDR3 bases: TGCGCCAGCAGGGGACGAAACGACCCTTACGAGCAGTACTTC.

The chain joins TRBV20-1 to TRBJ2-3; 11 bases align to TRBD2. Per the germline V gene, CDR1 is DFQATT and CDR2 is SNEGSKA (reference sequence). The trim removed 4 bases at V and 3 bases at J, leaving 6 bases unmatched. This CDR3 region has 15 residues. CDR3 bases: TGCAGTGCTACCGGGACTAGCGGACAAACAGATACGCAGTATTTT. It yields the protein CSATGTSGQTDTQYF.

V usage is TRBV11-2 and J usage is TRBJ2-7; D possibly corresponds to TRBD1 (5 bases). CDR3 length equals 14 residues. CDR1 is SGHAT and CDR2 is FQNNGV in the germline V gene. CDR3 region: CASSLDTGVYDQYV. In DNA form, the CDR3 reads TGTGCCAGCAGCTTAGATACAGGAGTCTACGATCAGTACGTC.

This clonotype was counted at least ten times. The rearrangement links TRBV29-1 to TRBJ2-5; 7 nucleotides align to TRBD1. V gave up 7 bases and J gave up 5 bases; unmatched junction bases: 10. Germline V gene lookup returns CDR1 SQVTM and CDR2 ANQGSEA. CDR3 length equals 13 residues. This CDR3 reads CSAVPHRGETQYF. In DNA form, the CDR3 reads TGCAGCGCCGTCCCGCACAGGGGTGAGACCCAGTACTTC.

For this clonotype: The junction departs from germline at one end; a sequencing error may be responsible. The chain recombines TRBV11-2 with TRBJ2-3; 7 bases map to TRBD2. This CDR3 spans 18 amino acids. Germline V gives CDR1 SGHAT, CDR2 FQNNGV. CDR3 region: CASSFPPWGGRNADTQYF. CDR3 DNA: TGTGCCAGCAGCTTCCCCCCTTGGGGAGGGAGAAATGCAGATACACAGTATTTT.

This clonotype has only a few counts. This sequence may be a read error, since a much larger clone differs from it by one base. Here the CDR3 reads CAGSYSHRGWETQYF. As DNA, the CDR3 is TGTGCCGGCAGTTACTCCCACAGGGGGTGGGAGACCCAGTACTTC. The chain uses TRBV6-5 and TRBJ2-5; the match to TRBD1 covers 8 bases. Germline V gene lookup returns CDR1 MNHEY and CDR2 SVGAGI. CDR3 length: 15 amino acids.